The 12 T cell receptor beta chains in this list originate from one sample, sequenced in a study of blood T cells in healthy people across ages (dated by TCRdb to between 2015 and 2017). Library preparation was by 5' RACE. This sample was sequenced with an Illumina HiSeq 2500. The second PCR ran for about 6 to 12 cycles and used a J-beta primer mix along with a sample-barcoded 5' primer. The public sequencing data were trimmed at Q25 with fastp and processed into clonotypes with MiXCR by TCRdb, which kept only in-frame beta chains. Rows merge per CDR3 protein into single entries with the most common DNA and genes. Recorded for this sample are 1.5 million to 2 million distinct CDR3 sequences; over 25% of them occurred a single time. Of the sample, 7.7% falls within the top ten clones. Input material: blood. Every receptor here comes from a woman aged 25 to 39 in good health.

The chain recombines TRBV15 with TRBJ1-1; D remains unclear. CDR3 size: 15 residues. Trimming removed 1 base at V and 0 bases at J, with 9 bases between. The V gene's germline CDR1 is LNHNV and CDR2 YYDKDF (reference sequence). For the CDR3, the DNA is TGTGCCACCAGCAGAGGAGAGAGCATGAACACTGAAGCTTTCTTT. This codes for CATSRGESMNTEAFF. Variable domain in full (rest from reference TRBV15 and TRBJ1-1): DAMVIQNPRYQVTQFGKPVTLSCSQTLNHNVMYWYQQKSSQAPKLLFHYYDKDFNNEADTPDNFQSRRPNTSFCFLDIRSPGLGDTAMYLCATSRGESMNTEAFFGQGTRLTVV.

Many counts were recorded for this clonotype. This sequence joins TRBV7-3 and TRBJ2-5, with D unclear. The CDR3 totals 13 residues. V lost 5 bases, J lost 5 bases, and 12 bases lay in between. Germline CDR1 is SGHTA and CDR2 is FQGTGA. CDR3 protein: CASSRLSGETQYF. The CDR3 DNA is TGTGCCAGCAGCCGACTCTCTGGCGAGACCCAGTACTTC.

This chain connects TRBV5-1 to TRBJ1-4; the match to TRBD1 covers 11 bases. The CDR3 totals 15 residues. The V segment lost 7 bases and the J segment 0 bases; nucleotides outside the gene matches: 2. CDR1 and CDR2 from the germline V gene are SGHRS and YFSETQ. The CDR3 loop is CASGQGAATNEKLFF. The CDR3 DNA sequence: TGCGCCAGCGGACAGGGGGCCGCAACTAATGAAAAACTGTTTTTT.

The V gene is TRBV15, the J gene TRBJ1-1; D might be TRBD1 (5 bases). From germline, CDR1 is LNHNV and CDR2 YYDKDF (reference sequence). Between the trimmed V and J ends, which lost 0 bases and 5 bases, there was a span of 10 bases. This CDR3 is built from 14 residues. In nucleotides, the CDR3 is TGTGCCACCAGCAGAGATGGGGGGGGGACTGAAGCTTTCTTT. Translating gives CATSRDGGGTEAFF. The entire variable domain, with the rest obtained from reference TRBV15 and TRBJ1-1, is as follows: DAMVIQNPRYQVTQFGKPVTLSCSQTLNHNVMYWYQQKSSQAPKLLFHYYDKDFNNEADTPDNFQSRRPNTSFCFLDIRSPGLGDTAMYLCATSRDGGGTEAFFGQGTRLTVV.

V gene TRBV7-9 combines with J gene TRBJ2-5, with 7 bases fitting TRBD2. The CDR3 loop spans 17 amino acids. Germline CDR1 and CDR2: SEHNR and FQNEAQ (reference sequence). With 5 bases clipped from V and 7 bases from J, the junction kept 19 bases outside the gene matches. The chain's CDR3 is CASSLGLSGERPWTQYF. In nucleotides, the CDR3 is TGTGCCAGCAGCCTCGGACTGAGCGGGGAGCGTCCGTGGACCCAGTACTTC. The whole variable domain, remainder taken from reference TRBV7-9 and TRBJ2-5, is DTGVSQNPRHKITKRGQNVTFRCDPISEHNRLYWYRQTLGQGPEFLTYFQNEAQLEKSRLLSDRFSAERPKGSFSTLEIQRTEQGDSAMYLCASSLGLSGERPWTQYFGPGTRLLVL.

As to this clonotype: At one end, the junction sequence differs from germline, possibly due to a read error. The V call is TRBV5-1, the J call TRBJ2-3, with TRBD1 as a possible D gene (6 bases). This CDR3 contains 15 residues. Germline CDR1 SGHRS, CDR2 YFSETQ. The CDR3 nucleotides read TGCGCCAGCAGCACGGACAGAACGAGCACAGATGCGCAGTATTTT. Its protein is CASSTDRTSTDAQYF. Using reference TRBV5-1 and TRBJ2-3 for the parts outside the CDR3, the full variable domain is KAGVTQTPRYLIKTRGQQVTLSCSPISGHRSVSWYQQTPGQGLQFLFEYFSETQRNKGNFPGRFSGRQFSNSRSEMNVSTLELGDSALYLCASSTDRTSTDAQYFGPGTRLTVL.

The V and J genes are TRBV13 and TRBJ2-1; D not resolved. In germline, CDR1 is PRHDT, CDR2 FYEKMQ (reference sequence). Trimming removed 1 base from V and 6 bases from J, with 10 bases in between. This CDR3 is built from 14 residues. CDR3 sequence (DNA): TGTGCCAGCAGCTTAGAAGGTTTGGTCAATGAGCAGTTCTTC. Amino acids: CASSLEGLVNEQFF.

The gene calls are TRBV30 and TRBJ1-4, with unresolved D. The CDR3 covers 11 residues. CDR1 is GTSNPN, CDR2 SVGIG, per germline (reference sequence). Trimming left V 2 bases short and J 7 bases short, with 5 bases between. Here the CDR3 DNA reads TGTGCCTGGAGTTTTAGTGAAAAACTGTTTTTT. This gives the protein CAWSFSEKLFF.

Note on this clonotype: Possible read error: a much larger clone is one base away. The V gene is TRBV18, the J gene TRBJ1-2; tentatively, D is TRBD1 (5 bases). This CDR3 spans 14 amino acids. The germline gives CDR1 KGHSH, CDR2 LQKENI. The DNA of the CDR3 is TGTGCCAGCTTACCACAGGAGCATGACTATGGCTACACCTTC. Residues: CASLPQEHDYGYTF.

This clonotype was detected only a few times. This chain connects TRBV4-2 to TRBJ2-1; 7 nucleotides match TRBD2. The V gene's germline CDR1 is LGHNA and CDR2 YNFKEQ. J gave up 9 bases and V 2 bases, and 7 bases lay outside the gene matches. The CDR3 is 14 residues long. The CDR3 DNA reads as TGTGCCAGCAGCCAAACGGGGGGATTGAGTGAGCAGTTCTTC. It translates to CASSQTGGLSEQFF.

This clonotype turned up a few times. This chain joins TRBV7-2 and TRBJ2-7, with unresolved D. The germline V gene encodes CDR1 SGHTA and CDR2 FQGNSA. There are 15 residues in the CDR3. V lost 5 bases to trimming and J lost 3 bases, with 17 bases between them. CDR3 nucleotides: TGTGCCAGCAGCGTATACAAGGGCGGCTACTACGAGCAGTACTTC. Its translation is CASSVYKGGYYEQYF. Supplemented by reference TRBV7-2 and TRBJ2-7, the full variable domain reads GAGVSQSPSNKVTEKGKDVELRCDPISGHTALYWYRQSLGQGLEFLIYFQGNSAPDKSGLPSDRFSAERTGGSVSTLTIQRTQQEDSAVYLCASSVYKGGYYEQYFGPGTRLTVT.

V usage is TRBV4-3 and J usage is TRBJ2-2; D might be TRBD1 (5 bases). CDR3 length: 14 amino acids. With 1 base removed from V and 9 bases from J, the gap between germline ends came to 12 bases. Germline assignment: CDR1 LGHNA and CDR2 YSLEER. The CDR3 sequence: CASSQGDSRRELFF. The CDR3 DNA follows: TGCGCCAGCAGCCAAGGAGACAGTCGAAGGGAGCTGTTTTTT.